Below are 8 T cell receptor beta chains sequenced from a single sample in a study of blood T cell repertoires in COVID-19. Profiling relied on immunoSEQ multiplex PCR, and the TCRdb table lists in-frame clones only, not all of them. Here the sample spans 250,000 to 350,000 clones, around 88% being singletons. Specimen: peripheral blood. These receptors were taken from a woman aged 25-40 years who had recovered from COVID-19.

CDR3 in amino acids: CAITGGDRRANYGYTF. The CDR3 DNA reads TGTGCCATCACTGGGGGGGACAGGAGAGCTAACTATGGCTACACCTTC. The chain couples TRBV10-3 to TRBJ1-2; TRBD1 agrees at 8 bases. The CDR3 is made up of 16 amino acids. Germline V lookup: CDR1 ENHRY, CDR2 SYGVKD. The junction had 10 bases not matched to a gene; V was cut back by 7 bases and J by 0 bases.

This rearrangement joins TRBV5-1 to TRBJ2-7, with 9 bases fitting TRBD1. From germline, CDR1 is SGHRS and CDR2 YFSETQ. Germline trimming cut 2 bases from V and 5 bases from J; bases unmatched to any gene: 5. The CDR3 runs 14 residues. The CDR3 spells CASSFQQGANEQYF. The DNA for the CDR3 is TGCGCCAGCAGCTTCCAACAGGGGGCCAACGAGCAGTACTTC.

This CDR3 is CASSLSRGRVTYQPQHF. The CDR3 DNA is TGTGCCAGCAGTTTATCCAGGGGGCGCGTTACGTATCAGCCCCAGCATTTT. The chain uses TRBV28 and TRBJ1-5, with 8 bases lining up with TRBD1. This CDR3 spans 17 amino acids. The V gene end was trimmed by 1 base and the J gene end by 5 bases; junction bases not matched to a gene: 10. CDR1 and CDR2 (germline): MDHEN, SYDVKM.

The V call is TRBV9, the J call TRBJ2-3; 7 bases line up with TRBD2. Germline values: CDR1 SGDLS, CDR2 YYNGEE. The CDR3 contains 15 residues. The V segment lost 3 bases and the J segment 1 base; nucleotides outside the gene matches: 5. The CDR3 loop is CASSESSGGTDTQYF. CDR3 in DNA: TGTGCCAGCAGCGAGTCAAGCGGGGGCACAGATACGCAGTATTTT. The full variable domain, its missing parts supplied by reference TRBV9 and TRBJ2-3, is DSGVTQTPKHLITATGQRVTLRCSPRSGDLSVYWYQQSLDQGLQFLIQYYNGEERAKGNILERFSAQQFPDLHSELNLSSLELGDSALYFCASSESSGGTDTQYFGPGTRLTVL.

The CDR3 DNA follows: TGTGCCAGCAGCTTGGACATGACTAGAAACACCGGGGAGCTGTTTTTT. It is translated as CASSLDMTRNTGELFF. This sequence joins TRBV5-4 and TRBJ2-2; possibly TRBD2 for D (6 bases). From germline, CDR1 is SGHNT and CDR2 YYREEE (reference sequence). V lost 0 bases, J lost 2 bases, and 11 bases lay in between. The length of the CDR3 is 16 residues.

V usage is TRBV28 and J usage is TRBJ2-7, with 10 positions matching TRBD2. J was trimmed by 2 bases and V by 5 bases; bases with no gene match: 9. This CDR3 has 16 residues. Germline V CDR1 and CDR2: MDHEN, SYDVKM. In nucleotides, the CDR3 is TGTGCCAGCAGTGCACCAGCTAGCGGGGGCACCTACGAGCAGTACTTC. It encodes CASSAPASGGTYEQYF.

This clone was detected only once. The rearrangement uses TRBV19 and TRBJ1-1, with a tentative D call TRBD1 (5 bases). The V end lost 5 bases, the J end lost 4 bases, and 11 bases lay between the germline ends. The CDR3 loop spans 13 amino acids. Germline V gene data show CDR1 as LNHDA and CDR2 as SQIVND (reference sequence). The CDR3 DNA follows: TGTGCCAGTAGTCCAAGCGGGGGCACTGAAGCTTTCTTT. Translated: CASSPSGGTEAFF.

The DNA for the CDR3 is TGCGCCAGCAGCTTCAGGGACAGCCGCCTAGATACGCAGTATTTT. Protein: CASSFRDSRLDTQYF. J is TRBJ2-3 and V is TRBV5-1, with 7 bases fitting TRBD1. Germline V lookup: CDR1 SGHRS, CDR2 YFSETQ. The J segment lost 5 bases and the V segment lost 2 bases, leaving 8 bases of the junction unmatched. The CDR3 covers 15 residues. The full variable domain, its missing parts supplied by reference TRBV5-1 and TRBJ2-3, is KAGVTQTPRYLIKTRGQQVTLSCSPISGHRSVSWYQQTPGQGLQFLFEYFSETQRNKGNFPGRFSGRQFSNSRSEMNVSTLELGDSALYLCASSFRDSRLDTQYFGPGTRLTVL.